This T cell receptor beta chain originates from a study of identical twins. Template switching added a universal primer site; cDNA carried unique molecular identifiers. TCRdb re-called the 5' RACE reads with MiXCR, one entry per CDR3 protein. The table records fewer than 650,000 distinct CDR3 sequences, roughly 9.9% of them present only once. CDR3 length equals 15 residues. V was clipped by 5 bases and J by 5 bases; unmatched bases: 11. Germline lookup yields CDR1 MDHEN and CDR2 SYDVKM. The sample holds a few counts of this clonotype. These data were likewise used in another study, on yellow fever vaccine responses in identical twins.

The TCR sequence derives from a woman between 18 and 29 years old in good health. Sequencing was carried out using PBMCs. V usage is TRBV28 and J usage is TRBJ2-5, with 7 bases matching TRBD2. The CDR3 loop reads CASSPRASGPETQYF. CDR3 nucleotide sequence: TGTGCCAGCAGTCCAAGGGCTAGCGGTCCGGAGACCCAGTACTTC.